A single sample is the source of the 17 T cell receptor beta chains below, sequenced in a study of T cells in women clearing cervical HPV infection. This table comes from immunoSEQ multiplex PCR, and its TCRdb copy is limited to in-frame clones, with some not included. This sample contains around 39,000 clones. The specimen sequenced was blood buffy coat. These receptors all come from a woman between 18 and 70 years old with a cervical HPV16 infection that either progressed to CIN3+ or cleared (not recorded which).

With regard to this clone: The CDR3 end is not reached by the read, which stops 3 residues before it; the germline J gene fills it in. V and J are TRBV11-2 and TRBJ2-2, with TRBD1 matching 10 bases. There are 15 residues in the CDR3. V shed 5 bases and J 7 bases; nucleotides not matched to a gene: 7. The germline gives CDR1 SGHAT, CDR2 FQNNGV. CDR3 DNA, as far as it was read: TGTGCCAGCAGCCGTGACAGGGGGCAGGGCGGGGAG. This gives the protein CASSRDRGQGGE. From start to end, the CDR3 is CASSRDRGQGGELFF.

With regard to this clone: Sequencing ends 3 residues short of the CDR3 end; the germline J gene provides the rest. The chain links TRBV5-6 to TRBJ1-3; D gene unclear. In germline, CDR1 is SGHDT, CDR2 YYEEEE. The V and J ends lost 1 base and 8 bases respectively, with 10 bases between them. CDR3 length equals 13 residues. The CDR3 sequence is CASSLYSVDTIYF. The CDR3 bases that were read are TGTGCCAGCAGCTTGTATTCAGTCGACACC.

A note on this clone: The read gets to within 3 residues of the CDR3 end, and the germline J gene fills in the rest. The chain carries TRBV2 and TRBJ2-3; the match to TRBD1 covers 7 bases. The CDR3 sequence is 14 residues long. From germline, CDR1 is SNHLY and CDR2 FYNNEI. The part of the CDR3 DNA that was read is TGTGCCAGCAAGAGGGACAGTAGTCAAGAGGCG. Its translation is CASKRDSSQEA. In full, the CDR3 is CASKRDSSQEAQYF.

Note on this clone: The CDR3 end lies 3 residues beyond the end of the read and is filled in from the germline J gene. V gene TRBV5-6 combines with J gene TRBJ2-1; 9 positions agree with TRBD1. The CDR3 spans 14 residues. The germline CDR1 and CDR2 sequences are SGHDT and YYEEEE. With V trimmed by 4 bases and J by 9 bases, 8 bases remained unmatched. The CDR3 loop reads CASSRDRAYGEQFF. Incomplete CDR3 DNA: TGTGCCAGCAGCAGGGACAGGGCCTATGGTGAG.

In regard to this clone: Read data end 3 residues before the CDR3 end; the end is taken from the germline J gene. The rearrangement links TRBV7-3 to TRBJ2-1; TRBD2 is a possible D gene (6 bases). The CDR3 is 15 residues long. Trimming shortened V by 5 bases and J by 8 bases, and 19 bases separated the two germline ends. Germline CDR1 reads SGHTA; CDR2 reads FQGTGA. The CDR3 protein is CASSPSGLPGHEQFF. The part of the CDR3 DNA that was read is TGTGCCAGCAGCCCTTCGGGACTCCCGGGGCATGAG.

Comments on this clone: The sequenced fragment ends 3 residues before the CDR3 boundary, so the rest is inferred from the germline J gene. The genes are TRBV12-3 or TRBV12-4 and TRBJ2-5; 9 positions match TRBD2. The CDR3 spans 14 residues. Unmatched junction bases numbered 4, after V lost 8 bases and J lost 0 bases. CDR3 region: CASGTSSYQETQYF. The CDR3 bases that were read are TGTGCCAGCGGGACTAGCTCGTACCAAGAGACC.

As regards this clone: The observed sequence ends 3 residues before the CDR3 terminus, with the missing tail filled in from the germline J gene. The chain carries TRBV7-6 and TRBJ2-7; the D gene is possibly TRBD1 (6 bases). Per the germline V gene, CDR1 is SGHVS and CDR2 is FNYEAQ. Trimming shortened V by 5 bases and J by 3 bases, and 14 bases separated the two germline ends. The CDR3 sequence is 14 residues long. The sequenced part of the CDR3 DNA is TGTGCCAGCAGCGCTCACGGACAGTTCTACGAG. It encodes CASSAHGQFYE. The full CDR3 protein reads CASSAHGQFYEQYF.

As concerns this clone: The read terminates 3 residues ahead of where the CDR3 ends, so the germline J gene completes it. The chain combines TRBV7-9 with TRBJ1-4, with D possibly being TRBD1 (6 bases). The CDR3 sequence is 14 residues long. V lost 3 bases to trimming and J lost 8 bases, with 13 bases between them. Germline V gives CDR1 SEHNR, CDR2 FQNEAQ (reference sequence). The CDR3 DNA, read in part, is TGTGCCAGCAGCTTGAGGGAGGGGGAAGAAAAA. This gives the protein CASSLREGEEK. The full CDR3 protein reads CASSLREGEEKLFF. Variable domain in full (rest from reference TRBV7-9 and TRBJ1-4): DTGVSQNPRHKITKRGQNVTFRCDPISEHNRLYWYRQTLGQGPEFLTYFQNEAQLEKSRLLSDRFSAERPKGSFSTLEIQRTEQGDSAMYLCASSLREGEEKLFFGSGTQLSVL.

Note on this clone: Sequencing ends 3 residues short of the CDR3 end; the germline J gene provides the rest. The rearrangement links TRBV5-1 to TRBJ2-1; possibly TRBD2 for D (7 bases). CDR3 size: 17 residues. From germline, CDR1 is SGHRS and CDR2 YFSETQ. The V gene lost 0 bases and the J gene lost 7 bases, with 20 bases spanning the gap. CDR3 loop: CASSLDNPGGAGNEQFF. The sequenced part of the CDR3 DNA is TGCGCCAGCAGCTTGGACAACCCTGGGGGGGCCGGGAATGAG.

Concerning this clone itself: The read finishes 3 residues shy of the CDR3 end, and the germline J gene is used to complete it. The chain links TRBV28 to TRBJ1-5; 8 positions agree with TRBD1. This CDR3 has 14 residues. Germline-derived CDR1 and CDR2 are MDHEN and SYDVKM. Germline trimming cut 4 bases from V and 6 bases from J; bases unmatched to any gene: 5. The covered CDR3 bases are TGTGCCAGCAGTTCTCTACAGGGGGGTCAGCCC. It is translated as CASSSLQGGQP. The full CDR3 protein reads CASSSLQGGQPQHF.

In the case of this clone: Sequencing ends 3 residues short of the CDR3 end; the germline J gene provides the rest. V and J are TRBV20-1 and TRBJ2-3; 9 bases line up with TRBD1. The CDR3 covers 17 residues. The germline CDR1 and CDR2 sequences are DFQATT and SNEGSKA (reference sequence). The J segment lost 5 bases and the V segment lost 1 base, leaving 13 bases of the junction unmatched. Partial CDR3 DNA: TGCAGTGCTAGAGTAGCGTATGGACAGGGGTATGGAGATACG. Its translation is CSARVAYGQGYGDT. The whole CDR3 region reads CSARVAYGQGYGDTQYF.

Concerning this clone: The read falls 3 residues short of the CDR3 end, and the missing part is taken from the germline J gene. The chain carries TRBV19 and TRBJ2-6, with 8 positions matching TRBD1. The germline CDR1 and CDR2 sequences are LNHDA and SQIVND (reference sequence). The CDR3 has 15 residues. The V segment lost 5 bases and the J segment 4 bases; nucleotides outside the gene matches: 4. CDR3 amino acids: CASSQGAGGANVLTF. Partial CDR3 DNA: TGTGCCAGTAGTCAGGGGGCGGGGGGGGCCAACGTC.

Partial CDR3 DNA: TGTGCCAGCAGCTTACGAGAGCCCCCTCAAGAGACG. Protein sequence: CASSLREPPQET. The complete CDR3 protein is CASSLREPPQETQYF. The chain is built from TRBV7-9 and TRBJ2-3; unclear D gene. Read sequence stops 3 residues before the CDR3 end, and the germline J gene provides the missing end. Germline assignment: CDR1 SEHNR and CDR2 FQNEAQ (reference sequence). This CDR3 spans 15 amino acids.

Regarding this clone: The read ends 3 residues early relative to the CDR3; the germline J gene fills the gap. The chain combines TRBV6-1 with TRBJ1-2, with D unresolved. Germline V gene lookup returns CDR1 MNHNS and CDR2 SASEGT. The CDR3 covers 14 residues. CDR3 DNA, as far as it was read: TGTGCCAGCAGTGAATACGGGGAAGCGTCCGGC. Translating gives CASSEYGEASG. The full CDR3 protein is CASSEYGEASGYTF.

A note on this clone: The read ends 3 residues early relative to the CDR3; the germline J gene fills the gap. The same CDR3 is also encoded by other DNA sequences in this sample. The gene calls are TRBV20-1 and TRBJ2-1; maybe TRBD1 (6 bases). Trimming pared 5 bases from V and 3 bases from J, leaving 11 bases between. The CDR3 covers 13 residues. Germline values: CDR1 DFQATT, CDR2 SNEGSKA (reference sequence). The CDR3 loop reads CSAEEDSYNEQFF. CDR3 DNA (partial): TGCAGTGCTGAGGAGGACAGCTACAATGAG.

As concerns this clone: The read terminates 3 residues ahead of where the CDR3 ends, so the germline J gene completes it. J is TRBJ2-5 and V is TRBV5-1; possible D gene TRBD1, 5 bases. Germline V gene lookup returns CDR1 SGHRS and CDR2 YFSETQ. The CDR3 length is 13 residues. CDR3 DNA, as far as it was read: TGCGCCAGCAGCCCGGACACCGGCGGCACC. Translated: CASSPDTGGT. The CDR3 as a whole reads CASSPDTGGTQYF.

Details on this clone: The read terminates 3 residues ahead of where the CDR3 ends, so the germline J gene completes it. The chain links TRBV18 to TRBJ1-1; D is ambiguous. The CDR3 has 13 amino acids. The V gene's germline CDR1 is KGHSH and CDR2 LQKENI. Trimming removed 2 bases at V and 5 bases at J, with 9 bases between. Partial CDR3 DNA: TGTGCCAGCTCACCAACGGTGTTGACTGAA. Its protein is CASSPTVLTE. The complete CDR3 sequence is CASSPTVLTEAFF.